The 11 T cell receptor beta chains listed next were all sequenced from one sample in a study of cytomegalovirus exposure and HLA in healthy donors. The PCR contained 60 Vbeta and 13 Jbeta primers. TCRdb keeps only in-frame clones here, not all; method: immunoSEQ multiplex PCR. The sample includes 120,000 or so clones, around three quarters of them seen just once. Sequencing was done on a sample of PBMCs. The receptors shown here come from a man between 18 and 35 years old in good health and CMV-seropositive.

The J gene is TRBJ1-1, the V gene TRBV7-8; D may be TRBD1 (6 bases). The CDR3 has 13 residues. The germline V and J ends were trimmed by 3 bases and 7 bases, with 12 bases remaining between them. Germline CDR1 reads SGHVS; CDR2 reads FQNEAQ. This CDR3 is CASSFDQTGEAFF. Here the CDR3 DNA reads TGTGCCAGCAGCTTTGACCAGACAGGTGAAGCTTTCTTT.

The chain employs TRBV18 and TRBJ2-5; D not certain. This CDR3 comprises 13 residues. Germline V gene sequence: CDR1 KGHSH, CDR2 LQKENI. Trimming pared 0 bases from V and 5 bases from J, leaving 7 bases between. The CDR3 protein is CASSPPSGETQYF. The CDR3 DNA follows: TGTGCCAGCTCACCACCGTCCGGGGAGACCCAGTACTTC.

The chain carries TRBV5-4 and TRBJ2-1; 7 bases map to TRBD1. V was clipped by 0 bases and J by 4 bases; unmatched bases: 4. Germline-derived CDR1 and CDR2 are SGHNT and YYREEE (reference sequence). CDR3 size: 15 residues. DNA of the CDR3: TGTGCCAGCAGCTTGGTTGCACAGGGGTACAATGAGCAGTTCTTC. Protein: CASSLVAQGYNEQFF.

Written as DNA, the CDR3 is TGTGCCAGTAGTTCAATCGGACAGGGGAGCTACACCTTC. Its protein is CASSSIGQGSYTF. V is TRBV19 and J is TRBJ1-2; 9 bases line up with TRBD1. Trimming removed 5 bases from V and 9 bases from J; junction bases left unmatched: 7. The CDR3 spans 13 residues. CDR1 LNHDA and CDR2 SQIVND come from the germline V gene (reference sequence).

The V and J genes are TRBV5-1 and TRBJ2-5; TRBD2 matches 15 bases. Per germline, CDR1 SGHRS and CDR2 YFSETQ. The CDR3 length is 16 residues. Trimming at V came to 3 bases and at J to 5 bases, leaving 5 bases not matched to a gene. The CDR3 spells CASSSRTSGGAETQYF. The CDR3 region has the DNA TGCGCCAGCAGCTCCCGGACTAGCGGGGGGGCGGAGACCCAGTACTTC.

The rearrangement uses TRBV10-3 and TRBJ2-7; 9 bases fit TRBD1. The V segment lost 3 bases and the J segment 6 bases; nucleotides outside the gene matches: 9. The germline CDR1 and CDR2 sequences are ENHRY and SYGVKD. The CDR3 runs to 15 residues. The CDR3 DNA reads TGTGCCATCAGTGATTGGGGACAGGGAGCTGCCGAGCAGTACTTC. Translating it yields CAISDWGQGAAEQYF.

This chain joins TRBV27 and TRBJ1-4; D is perhaps TRBD1 (5 bases). With 6 bases removed from V and 7 bases from J, the gap between germline ends came to 21 bases. The CDR3 consists of 16 residues. Per the germline V gene, CDR1 is MNHEY and CDR2 is SMNVEV (reference sequence). The CDR3 loop reads CASRKLEGLGSEKLFF. DNA for the CDR3: TGTGCCAGCAGGAAGCTTGAGGGACTGGGGTCTGAAAAACTGTTTTTT.

The chain joins TRBV6-5 to TRBJ2-2; 8 nucleotides align to TRBD2. CDR1 is MNHEY, CDR2 SVGAGI, per germline. This CDR3 has 15 residues. The J segment lost 5 bases and the V segment lost 2 bases, leaving 4 bases of the junction unmatched. The CDR3 spells CASSYDAGGTGELFF. The CDR3 DNA reads TGTGCCAGCAGTTACGATGCGGGAGGAACCGGGGAGCTGTTTTTT.

CDR3 sequence reads: CASSQVMGQGNSPLHF. The CDR3 DNA is TGCGCCAGCAGCCAAGTTATGGGACAGGGTAATTCACCCCTCCACTTT. This chain joins TRBV4-1 and TRBJ1-6; 9 bases line up with TRBD1. The length of the CDR3 is 16 residues. The germline gives CDR1 MGHRA, CDR2 YSYEKL. J lost 6 bases, V lost 1 base, and 4 bases had no gene match.

This clone came up once. This chain joins TRBV9 and TRBJ1-3; D uncertain. With 0 bases removed from V and 1 base from J, the gap between germline ends came to 14 bases. The CDR3 has 17 amino acids. From germline, CDR1 is SGDLS and CDR2 YYNGEE. The CDR3 DNA reads TGTGCCAGCAGCGTAGTGGCGGGCCACCGTTCTGGAAACACCATATATTTT. Protein product: CASSVVAGHRSGNTIYF.

The chain joins TRBV10-3 to TRBJ1-2; D is perhaps TRBD1 (5 bases). Trimming took 2 bases from V and 11 from J, leaving 12 bases between them. This CDR3 comprises 12 residues. CDR1 and CDR2 from the germline V gene are ENHRY and SYGVKD. CDR3 bases: TGTGCCATCAGTGAGCCGGAGTCAGGGTACACCTTC. Amino acids: CAISEPESGYTF.